These T cell receptor beta chains were read from a single sample in a study of blood T cell repertoires in COVID-19. Libraries were prepared by immunoSEQ multiplex PCR; TCRdb keeps only in-frame clonotypes and omits some of them. The table shows some 100,000 clones, with around 88% occurring only once. The sequenced sample consisted of peripheral blood. These receptors originate from a human donor in a cohort sampled during active COVID-19. Each CDR3 is given with its conserved first and last residue. Fields, in order: J gene, V gene, CDR3 length, CDR3 protein.

TRBJ1-3 TRBV7-2 15 CASSTVVLSGNTIYF
TRBJ2-2 TRBV9 16 CASSVGTSGNTGELFF
TRBJ2-1 TRBV7-6 17 CASSPRTSGSRWNEQFF
TRBJ2-5 TRBV4-3 13 CASSQDFRGTQYF
TRBJ2-7 TRBV7-9 17 CASSLAFLAGGDYEQYF
TRBJ1-4 TRBV4-1 14 CASSYTGRDEKLFF
TRBJ2-7 TRBV14 17 CASSQDFSWTATYEQYF
TRBJ1-1 TRBV6-2/TRBV6-3 14 CASSFWTANTEAFF
TRBJ1-1 TRBV5-4 15 CASSLPGQGAVRAFF
TRBJ2-5 TRBV4-1 15 CASSSGTPLGETQYF
TRBJ2-7 TRBV2 15 CASRGTGTGLYEQYF
TRBJ2-1 TRBV7-9 16 CASSSRTSGGRNEQFF
TRBJ1-4 TRBV4-3 18 CASSPGGGGSWPNEKLFF
TRBJ1-5 TRBV6-2/TRBV6-3 13 CASSDRGPQPQHF
TRBJ1-6 TRBV20-1 15 CSASGGGAGHSPLHF
TRBJ2-2 TRBV7-6 15 CASSLSVMNTGELFF
TRBJ2-7 TRBV19 14 CASSAGLAGYEQYF
TRBJ2-6 TRBV10-3 17 CAISESQGTAGANVLTF
TRBJ2-7 TRBV4-1 15 CASSQDLQATYEQYF
TRBJ2-7 TRBV6-6 13 CASSWGGPAEEAF
TRBJ2-4 TRBV6-5 14 CASSFGQGQNIQYF
TRBJ2-1 TRBV4-3 13 CASSQGQYNEQFF
TRBJ2-5 TRBV5-5 13 CASSWREEETQYF
TRBJ2-1 TRBV10-3 14 CAISDPGGDNEQFF
TRBJ1-1 TRBV11-2 15 CASSKYRGDNTEAFF
TRBJ1-6 TRBV29-1 14 CSVERRRPWAPLHF
TRBJ2-7 TRBV19 16 CASSRGWRETSYEQYF
TRBJ1-2 TRBV27 14 CASSLDGTGYGYTF
TRBJ2-5 TRBV7-2 14 CASSLRSGGETQYF
TRBJ2-3 TRBV7-2 12 CASESNSDTQYF
TRBJ2-1 TRBV15 15 CATSRRDRGGDEQFF
TRBJ2-7 TRBV7-6 12 CASSHGRDEQYF
TRBJ2-5 TRBV5-1 15 CASSLLGQTQETQYF
TRBJ2-7 TRBV6-5 13 CASSPGDSYEQYF
TRBJ2-2 TRBV7-9 14 CASSRRGGTGELFF
TRBJ1-5 TRBV19 15 CAGGVAGYSNQPQHF
TRBJ2-1 TRBV9 16 CASTGSSGGDYNEQFF
TRBJ1-3 TRBV7-8 17 CASSLGRTVSLRNTIYF
TRBJ2-7 TRBV4-3 15 CASSQERRGSYEQYF
TRBJ1-2 TRBV6-5 14 CASSYSRAAYGYTF
TRBJ2-1 TRBV6-6 16 CASSSLDRGSYNEQFF
TRBJ2-7 TRBV28 15 CATTGVGGRAYEQYF
TRBJ1-1 TRBV6-5 14 CASTKQGMNTEAFF
TRBJ2-3 TRBV5-1 17 CASSWGLAGGLTDTQYF
TRBJ2-3 TRBV5-4 15 CASSLAMASTDTQYF
TRBJ2-7 TRBV3-1/TRBV3-2 13 CASSPYVVGEQYF
TRBJ1-6 TRBV6-1 15 CASSESSGNNSPLHF
TRBJ2-6 TRBV5-6 15 CASSSDRESTNVLTF
TRBJ2-7 TRBV3-1/TRBV3-2 16 CASSPLVGTGFYEQYF
TRBJ2-7 TRBV5-1 16 CASSPRTSGRAGEQYF
TRBJ2-7 TRBV9 13 CASSEGQGYEQYF
TRBJ1-1 TRBV18 15 CASSPRPSLNTEAFF
TRBJ2-5 TRBV18 14 CASSQQGQFETQYF
TRBJ1-5 TRBV24-1 14 CATSDYTDSQPQHF
TRBJ1-2 TRBV10-1 16 CASNPTDRGRDYGYTF
TRBJ1-1 TRBV6-5 14 CASSSARGHAEAFF
TRBJ2-7 TRBV4-2 15 CASSRSLAGVGEQYF
TRBJ2-7 TRBV4-3 15 CASSHAPEGIYEQYF
TRBJ2-3 TRBV4-2 15 CASSPLLSGGDTQYF
TRBJ1-2 TRBV9 12 CASSPRGEGYTF